The 26 T cell receptor beta chains below were found in one sample sequenced in a study of T cells in Graves' hyperthyroidism and ophthalmopathy. Amplified TCR beta CDR3 regions came from RNA transcripts. First-round RT-PCR of the TCR CDR3 relied on the HTBI primer set. TCRdb recomputed calls from the multiplex PCR reads with MiXCR, one row per CDR3 protein. The sample comprises hundreds of thousands of distinct CDR3 sequences, approximately 15% of which are singletons, and roughly 10% rests with the top ten. Sequencing was carried out using blood. Source of these receptors: a woman younger than 35 with Graves' hyperthyroidism.

V gene TRBV18 combines with J gene TRBJ1-1; D is unresolved. CDR1 is KGHSH, CDR2 LQKENI, per germline. This CDR3 region has 14 residues. Trimming pared 6 bases from V and 1 base from J, leaving 12 bases between. The DNA of the CDR3 is TGTGCCAGCTCGCCCGGGATTTCGAACACTGAAGCTTTCTTT. Its translation is CASSPGISNTEAFF. Based on the CDR3 plus reference TRBV18 and TRBJ1-1, the full variable domain is NAGVMQNPRHLVRRRGQEARLRCSPMKGHSHVYWYRQLPEEGLKFMVYLQKENIIDESGMPKERFSAEFPKEGPSILRIQQVVRGDSAAYFCASSPGISNTEAFFGQGTRLTVV.

This clonotype was detected a few times. The gene calls are TRBV30 and TRBJ2-1, with D perhaps matching TRBD1 (6 bases). The CDR3 length is 18 residues. The germline V gene has CDR1 GTSNPN and CDR2 SVGIG (reference sequence). The ends were cut back, 0 bases at V and 6 bases at J, with 24 bases in the middle. The DNA for the CDR3 is TGTGCCTGGAGTGTAAGTTGGGGGCGTAGCTCCATCACCAATGAGCAGTTCTTC. Translating it yields CAWSVSWGRSSITNEQFF.

The chain has TRBV28 and TRBJ1-5; D unclear. Looked up from germline, CDR1 is MDHEN and CDR2 is SYDVKM. The CDR3 runs to 13 residues. Trimming stripped 7 bases from V and 4 bases from J, with 11 bases between. CDR3: CASIRGNNQPQHF. Here the CDR3 DNA reads TGTGCCAGCATTCGCGGGAATAATCAGCCCCAGCATTTT.

This clonotype has only a few counts. The chain couples TRBV30 to TRBJ2-7; D tentatively reads TRBD1 or TRBD2 (7 bases each). CDR3 length: 16 residues. The V end was cut by 4 bases, the J end by 3 bases, with 22 bases between. From germline, CDR1 is GTSNPN and CDR2 SVGIG (reference sequence). The DNA for the CDR3 is TGTGCCTGGAAGACGGATAAGACAGGGAGGGACTACGAGCAGTACTTC. This translates into CAWKTDKTGRDYEQYF.

There are many counts of this clonotype. The genes are TRBV11-2 and TRBJ2-7, with 10 bases aligning to TRBD2. With V trimmed by 7 bases and J by 1 base, 7 bases remained unmatched. This CDR3 has 15 amino acids. Germline V lookup: CDR1 SGHAT, CDR2 FQNNGV. CDR3 DNA sequence: TGTGCCAGCACCCTTCTAGCGGGGGAGTCCTACGAGCAGTACTTC. It specifies CASTLLAGESYEQYF. Full variable domain (missing parts from reference TRBV11-2 and TRBJ2-7): EAGVAQSPRYKIIEKRQSVAFWCNPISGHATLYWYQQILGQGPKLLIQFQNNGVVDDSQLPKDRFSAERLKGVDSTLKIQPAKLEDSAVYLCASTLLAGESYEQYFGPGTRLTVT.

In its sample, this clonotype was seen many times. V gene TRBV3-1 combines with J gene TRBJ2-5; D gene uncertain. Germline V lookup: CDR1 LGHDT, CDR2 YNNKEL (reference sequence). Trimming shortened V by 3 bases and J by 1 base, and 3 bases separated the two germline ends. The CDR3 length is 12 residues. In nucleotides, the CDR3 is TGTGCCAGCAGCCAGTCCCAAGAGACCCAGTACTTC. This gives the protein CASSQSQETQYF.

A few counts support this clonotype. The chain uses TRBV20-1 and TRBJ1-5; 10 bases match TRBD1. The CDR3 runs 18 residues. CDR1 DFQATT and CDR2 SNEGSKA come from the germline V gene (reference sequence). V was clipped by 2 bases and J by 0 bases; unmatched bases: 10. The CDR3 region is CSARRDRGLRDSNQPQHF. CDR3 nucleotides: TGCAGTGCTAGAAGAGACAGGGGGCTACGCGATAGCAATCAGCCCCAGCATTTT.

This clonotype has only a few counts. A much larger clone is a single base away; this may be a read error. This chain connects TRBV11-3 to TRBJ2-1; D gene ambiguous. The V gene's germline CDR1 is SGHNT and CDR2 YENEEA. The CDR3 extends over 14 amino acids. The CDR3 nucleotides are TGTGCCAGCAGCTCGGATCCGTATGACAATGGGCAGTTCTTC. It is translated as CASSSDPYDNGQFF. Using reference TRBV11-3 and TRBJ2-1 for the parts outside the CDR3, the full variable domain is EAGVVQSPRYKIIEKKQPVAFWCNPISGHNTLYWYLQNLGQGPELLIRYENEEAVDDSQLPKDRFSAERLKGVDSTLKIQPAELGDSAVYLCASSSDPYDNGQFFGPGTRLTVL.

The chain links TRBV11-2 to TRBJ2-2, with D uncertain. Trimming cost V 5 bases and J 0 bases, with 10 bases left between them. The CDR3 sequence is 15 residues long. Germline loops: CDR1 SGHAT, CDR2 FQNNGV. The CDR3 nucleotides are TGTGCCAGCAGCCGACTGCATTCGAACACCGGGGAGCTGTTTTTT. It translates to CASSRLHSNTGELFF.

This clonotype has a handful of counts. For the CDR3, the DNA is TGTGCCAGCTCACCACCGGGACTAGCGGGAGGACGATACGAGCAGTACTTC. Translating gives CASSPPGLAGGRYEQYF. This chain uses TRBV18 with TRBJ2-7; 15 bases line up with TRBD2. Germline CDR1 and CDR2: KGHSH and LQKENI. V lost 0 bases, J lost 4 bases, and 4 bases stayed unmatched. The CDR3 length is 17 residues.

This clonotype has at least ten counts. The gene calls are TRBV30 and TRBJ1-5; no firm D call. Trimming left V 1 base short and J 2 bases short, with 9 bases between. The CDR3 runs to 14 residues. Germline V gene data show CDR1 as GTSNPN and CDR2 as SVGIG (reference sequence). CDR3 sequence reads: CAWSGLSRNQPQHF. The CDR3 region has the DNA TGTGCCTGGAGTGGACTCTCCCGCAATCAGCCCCAGCATTTT.

This clonotype was observed a few times. The genes are TRBV4-1 and TRBJ1-2; the D gene is possibly TRBD1 (5 bases). Germline V gene lookup returns CDR1 MGHRA and CDR2 YSYEKL. The V and J ends lost 1 base and 4 bases respectively, with 13 bases between them. The CDR3 is 15 residues long. In DNA form, the CDR3 reads TGCGCCAGCAGCCAAGTGTTCGGGGCTCCCTATGGCTACACCTTC. Translated: CASSQVFGAPYGYTF.

V gene TRBV6-2 or TRBV6-3 combines with J gene TRBJ2-4; D unclear. Germline CDR1 and CDR2: MNHEY and SVGEGT. V lost 0 bases and J 6 bases, leaving 12 bases between the germline ends. CDR3 length equals 15 residues. The CDR3: CASSYSRLSGNIQYF. The CDR3 nucleotides are TGTGCCAGCAGTTACTCGAGGCTGTCCGGAAACATTCAGTACTTC.

In its sample, this clonotype was seen many times. CDR3 loop: CATSDWGGGEQFF. In DNA, the CDR3 is TGTGCCACCAGTGATTGGGGGGGAGGTGAGCAGTTCTTC. The chain couples TRBV24-1 to TRBJ2-1, with 7 bases that match TRBD2. The germline V gene encodes CDR1 KGHDR and CDR2 SFDVKD. V shed 2 bases and J 9 bases; nucleotides not matched to a gene: 3. This CDR3 comprises 13 residues.

In its sample, this clonotype was seen many times. The rearrangement links TRBV11-2 to TRBJ2-1; TRBD2 is a possible D gene (5 bases). This CDR3 has 16 residues. Per germline, CDR1 SGHAT and CDR2 FQNNGV. V was shortened by 5 bases and J by 9 bases, with 23 bases between the two germline ends. CDR3 in amino acids: CASSARLAGVASEQFF. CDR3 nucleotide sequence: TGTGCCAGCAGCGCTCGCCTAGCCGGGGTTGCCAGTGAGCAGTTCTTC.

This clonotype appeared once. A much larger clone differs from this one at a single base, so this may be a read error. The chain combines TRBV27 with TRBJ2-7; no reliable D call. This CDR3 comprises 13 residues. The germline gives CDR1 MNHEY, CDR2 SMNVEV (reference sequence). Trimming pared 5 bases from V and 0 bases from J, leaving 8 bases between. The CDR3 sequence is CASSRKSSYEQYF. The DNA of the CDR3 is TGTGCCAGCAGTCGAAAGAGCTCCTACGAGCAGTACTTC.

This clonotype has ten or more counts. This rearrangement joins TRBV6-2 or TRBV6-3 to TRBJ2-5; possible D gene TRBD2, 5 bases. The CDR3 runs to 15 residues. V dropped 8 bases and J dropped 1 base, with 17 bases sitting between them. CDR1 MNHEY and CDR2 SVGEGT come from the germline V gene. The chain's CDR3 is CASGHAGKRQETQYF. In DNA form, the CDR3 reads TGTGCCAGCGGCCACGCGGGTAAGCGCCAAGAGACCCAGTACTTC.

This clonotype turned up a few times. This chain connects TRBV7-9 to TRBJ1-1; D remains unclear. V was clipped by 6 bases and J by 3 bases, with 8 bases between them. CDR1 SEHNR and CDR2 FQNEAQ come from the germline V gene (reference sequence). The CDR3 has 12 residues. CDR3 sequence: CASSAIHTEAFF. The CDR3 region has the DNA TGTGCCAGCAGTGCCATACACACTGAAGCTTTCTTT.

This clonotype was seen more than once but under ten times. The CDR3 DNA is TGTGCCAGCAGCTTGTTGCAGGGGGCTCGCACTGAAGCTTTCTTT. Amino acid sequence: CASSLLQGARTEAFF. V gene TRBV5-5 combines with J gene TRBJ1-1, with 8 positions matching TRBD1. The CDR3 runs to 15 residues. Trimming cost V 1 base and J 4 bases; bases outside gene matches: 6. CDR1 and CDR2 from the germline V gene are SGHKS and YYEKEE (reference sequence).

For this clonotype: A much larger clone lies a single base off, so this may be a read error. The chain links TRBV5-1 to TRBJ1-1; no firm D call. The V and J ends lost 0 bases and 4 bases respectively, with 7 bases between them. Germline assignment: CDR1 SGHRS and CDR2 YFSETQ. CDR3 length equals 13 residues. CDR3 loop: CASSLAPSTEAFF. Written as DNA, the CDR3 is TGCGCCAGCAGCTTGGCCCCGAGCACTGAAGCTTTCTTT.

This clonotype was recorded many times. This chain uses TRBV20-1 with TRBJ1-5, with D maybe TRBD1 (6 bases). CDR3 length equals 13 residues. The germline gives CDR1 DFQATT, CDR2 SNEGSKA (reference sequence). V lost 5 bases to trimming and J lost 1 base, with 9 bases between them. Here the CDR3 reads CSAGDISNQPQHF. The CDR3, as DNA: TGCAGTGCTGGGGACATCAGCAATCAGCCCCAGCATTTT.

The rearrangement links TRBV18 to TRBJ1-1; D gene unclear. The CDR3 has 14 amino acids. CDR1 is KGHSH and CDR2 is LQKENI in the germline V gene. Trimming removed 4 bases at V and 0 bases at J, with 9 bases between. CDR3 residues: CASSRVGVNTEAFF. CDR3 DNA sequence: TGTGCCAGCTCACGAGTGGGCGTGAACACTGAAGCTTTCTTT.

In this sample, this clonotype turned up many times. The chain uses TRBV12-3 or TRBV12-4 and TRBJ2-7, with D perhaps being TRBD1 or TRBD2 (5 bases each). V lost 0 bases and J lost 5, with 8 bases in between. This CDR3 comprises 13 residues. For the CDR3, the DNA is TGTGCCAGCAGTTTAGCGGGGGTGGACGAGCAGTACTTC. Protein: CASSLAGVDEQYF.

The chain has TRBV20-1 and TRBJ1-2; no clear D gene. V was clipped by 1 base and J by 4 bases, with 16 bases between them. In germline, CDR1 is DFQATT, CDR2 SNEGSKA (reference sequence). The CDR3 runs 15 residues. CDR3 bases: TGCAGTGCTAGAGCTTATACGGGGAATATCTATGGCTACACCTTC. It specifies CSARAYTGNIYGYTF.

This clonotype was detected only a few times. The rearrangement joins TRBV7-9 to TRBJ1-3; the D is unclear. V was pared by 5 bases and J by 0 bases, with 8 bases between. Germline lookup yields CDR1 SEHNR and CDR2 FQNEAQ (reference sequence). The CDR3 extends over 14 amino acids. This chain's CDR3 is CASSPTLSGNTIYF. CDR3 coding DNA: TGTGCCAGCAGCCCCACCCTCTCTGGAAACACCATATATTTT.

The chain couples TRBV6-5 to TRBJ2-4; TRBD1 or TRBD2 may be the D gene (5 bases each). Germline CDR1 MNHEY, CDR2 SVGAGI. The ends were cut back, 4 bases at V and 7 bases at J, with 11 bases in the middle. There are 13 residues in the CDR3. CDR3 amino acids: CASSFGEGNIQYF. The CDR3 coding sequence is TGTGCCAGCAGTTTCGGCGAGGGGAACATTCAGTACTTC.